The present TCR beta chain was sequenced within a study of neoadjuvant anti-PD-1 for oral cavity cancer. Study-level findings and limits: Higher pretreatment Treg/Th17 ratios tracked higher pretreatment blood clonality. TCR analyses covered only a few patients per response group.

Time point denoted: after neoadjuvant nivolumab, at surgical resection. These oral cavity squamous cell carcinomas were HPV-negative and locally advanced. Trimming took 4 bases from V and 2 from J; bases not matched to a gene: 7. The CDR3 has 15 residues. Germline V gene lookup returns CDR1 LGHNA and CDR2 YSLEER. Sequencing used immunoSEQ multiplex PCR; TCRdb keeps in-frame clones, though not all of them. Here the sample spans 9,500 to 13,000 clones, around three fifths being singletons. As regards this clone: The antigen is undetermined.

The clonotype originates from a person aged 35-79 years with oral cavity squamous cell carcinoma. This chain uses TRBV4-3 with TRBJ2-7; the match to TRBD2 covers 8 bases. Sequencing was performed on tumor tissue, taken after nivolumab (anti-PD-1) treatment. The DNA for the CDR3 is TGCGCCAGCAGCCCCCCGCTAGCGGGTCCCTACGAGCAGTACTTC. Translation: CASSPPLAGPYEQYF.